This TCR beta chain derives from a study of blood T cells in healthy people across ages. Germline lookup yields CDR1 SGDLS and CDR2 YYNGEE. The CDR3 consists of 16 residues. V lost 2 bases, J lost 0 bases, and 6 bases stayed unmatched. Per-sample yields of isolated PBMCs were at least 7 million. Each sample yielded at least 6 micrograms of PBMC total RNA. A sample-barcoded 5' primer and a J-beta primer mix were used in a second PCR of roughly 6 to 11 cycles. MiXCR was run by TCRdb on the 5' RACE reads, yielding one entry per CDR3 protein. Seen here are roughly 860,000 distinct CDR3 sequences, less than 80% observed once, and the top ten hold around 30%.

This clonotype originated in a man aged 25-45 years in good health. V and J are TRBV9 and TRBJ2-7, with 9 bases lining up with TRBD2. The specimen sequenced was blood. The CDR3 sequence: CASSVSASGASYEQYF. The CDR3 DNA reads TGTGCCAGCAGCGTCTCCGCTAGCGGGGCCTCCTACGAGCAGTACTTC. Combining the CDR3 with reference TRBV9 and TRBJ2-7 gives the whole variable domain DSGVTQTPKHLITATGQRVTLRCSPRSGDLSVYWYQQSLDQGLQFLIQYYNGEERAKGNILERFSAQQFPDLHSELNLSSLELGDSALYFCASSVSASGASYEQYFGPGTRLTVT.